This TCR beta chain is drawn from a study of post-analysis software for immune sequencing data. Libraries were made from TCR beta cDNA, and they carried unique molecular identifiers. MiXCR, applied by TCRdb to the PCR reads, yields one record per CDR3 protein. The sample lists roughly 650,000 distinct CDR3 sequences; 59% were seen once. Source material: blood. This receptor was obtained from a girl aged 2 to 9 with multiple sclerosis.

This CDR3 is CSPTSGALCGGQQYF. CDR3 sequence (DNA): TGTTCCCCCACTAGCGGAGCCCTCTGTGGCGGGCAGCAGTACTTC. V is TRBV21-1 and J is TRBJ2-4; the table assigns TRBD2, which was not confirmed against the DNA. TRBV21-1 is reported as a pseudogene. The CDR3 covers 15 residues.